Shown below are 14 T cell receptor beta chains from a single sample sequenced in a study of siplizumab effects on memory and regulatory T cells. Repertoires were generated with immunoSEQ multiplex PCR, while TCRdb's copy carries only in-frame clones and drops some. This sample has about 66,000 clones, with just over 95% found just once. Sequencing was performed on naive CD8+ T cells sorted from blood. These receptors originate from a human donor in good health.

The V and J genes are TRBV7-2 and TRBJ2-1; D unresolved. V lost 10 bases and J lost 2, with 6 bases in between. Germline values: CDR1 SGHTA, CDR2 FQGNSA. The CDR3 is 11 residues long. The CDR3 DNA follows: TGTGCCACCGATACCTACAATGAGCAGTTCTTC. Translating it yields CATDTYNEQFF.

The rearrangement links TRBV6-1 to TRBJ1-1, with D perhaps matching TRBD1 (5 bases). The CDR3 covers 11 residues. Per germline, CDR1 MNHNS and CDR2 SASEGT. Trimming took 10 bases from V and 1 from J, leaving 7 bases between them. This CDR3 is CAIGQNTEAFF. The CDR3 nucleotides are TGTGCCATTGGACAGAACACTGAAGCTTTCTTT.

This chain uses TRBV11-2 with TRBJ2-7; 14 nucleotides line up with TRBD2. The CDR3 spans 17 residues. V gave up 4 bases and J gave up 2 bases; unmatched junction bases: 7. Germline CDR1 reads SGHAT; CDR2 reads FQNNGV. The CDR3 coding sequence is TGTGCCAGCAGCTCAGTCACGGGACTAGCGGGGGCCTACGAGCAGTACTTC. Translated: CASSSVTGLAGAYEQYF.

This chain joins TRBV4-1 and TRBJ2-3, with 8 positions matching TRBD2. Germline V gene sequence: CDR1 MGHRA, CDR2 YSYEKL. This CDR3 has 14 amino acids. V was clipped by 3 bases and J by 1 base; unmatched bases: 0. The CDR3 is CASSQGLGTDTQYF. CDR3 nucleotide sequence: TGCGCCAGCAGCCAGGGACTAGGCACAGATACGCAGTATTTT.

The V gene is TRBV11-2, the J gene TRBJ1-1; unclear D gene. This CDR3 is 15 amino acids long. Germline CDR1 and CDR2: SGHAT and FQNNGV. Trimming removed 5 bases from V and 0 bases from J, with 13 bases in between. The CDR3: CASSPSIAMNTEAFF. CDR3 nucleotides: TGTGCCAGCAGCCCCTCGATTGCAATGAACACTGAAGCTTTCTTT.

The chain employs TRBV5-4 and TRBJ2-7; the D is unclear. Trimming stripped 2 bases from V and 1 base from J, with 7 bases between. The CDR3 runs 13 residues. In germline, CDR1 is SGHNT, CDR2 YYREEE (reference sequence). DNA of the CDR3: TGTGCCAGCAGCTTTCGCGTTTCCTACGAGCAGTACTTC. It encodes CASSFRVSYEQYF.

The chain combines TRBV20-1 with TRBJ2-1; the D is unclear. CDR3 length: 11 amino acids. Looked up from germline, CDR1 is DFQATT and CDR2 is SNEGSKA (reference sequence). The V end was cut by 2 bases, the J end by 2 bases, with 1 base between. DNA of the CDR3: TGCAGTGCTAGACCCTACAATGAGCAGTTCTTC. The encoded protein is CSARPYNEQFF.

The genes are TRBV2 and TRBJ1-3; no definite D call. V was trimmed by 3 bases and J by 4 bases, leaving 13 bases between them. The V gene's germline CDR1 is SNHLY and CDR2 FYNNEI. The CDR3 loop spans 15 amino acids. This chain's CDR3 is CASSDWGEGGNTIYF. The DNA of the CDR3 is TGTGCCAGCAGTGACTGGGGAGAAGGGGGAAACACCATATATTTT.

In regard to this clone: Other DNA variants within this sample encode the same CDR3. The CDR3 DNA follows: TGTGCCAGCAGCGTAGGAGGGACTGAAGCTTTCTTT. This encodes CASSVGGTEAFF. The chain couples TRBV9 to TRBJ1-1; D is uncertain. Germline V CDR1 and CDR2: SGDLS, YYNGEE. The CDR3 is 12 residues long. V lost 0 bases and J lost 5, with 5 bases in between.

The chain couples TRBV7-9 to TRBJ1-2, with D possibly being TRBD1 (5 bases). Trimming stripped 4 bases from V and 4 bases from J, with 7 bases between. This CDR3 has 12 amino acids. From germline, CDR1 is SEHNR and CDR2 FQNEAQ (reference sequence). CDR3 coding DNA: TGTGCCAGCAGCTCTACAGGCTATGGCTACACCTTC. This gives the protein CASSSTGYGYTF. Full variable domain (remainder filled in from reference TRBV7-9 and TRBJ1-2): DTGVSQNPRHKITKRGQNVTFRCDPISEHNRLYWYRQTLGQGPEFLTYFQNEAQLEKSRLLSDRFSAERPKGSFSTLEIQRTEQGDSAMYLCASSSTGYGYTFGSGTRLTVV.

This sequence joins TRBV6-1 and TRBJ1-2; D is perhaps TRBD1 (6 bases). The CDR3 spans 15 residues. Looked up from germline, CDR1 is MNHNS and CDR2 is SASEGT. Trimming left V 2 bases short and J 7 bases short, with 17 bases between. The CDR3 loop is CASSERGALIFGYTF. The CDR3, as DNA: TGTGCCAGCAGTGAACGGGGGGCGCTTATTTTTGGCTACACCTTC.

This clone was seen only once. This chain uses TRBV4-1 with TRBJ2-1; unclear D gene. The CDR3 sequence is 12 residues long. Looked up from germline, CDR1 is MGHRA and CDR2 is YSYEKL. V gave up 0 bases and J gave up 9 bases, with 6 bases separating them. CDR3 in amino acids: CASSQDRIEQFF. The CDR3 DNA sequence: TGCGCCAGCAGCCAAGATAGGATTGAGCAGTTCTTC.

The V call is TRBV7-2, the J call TRBJ2-5; 8 nucleotides align to TRBD2. The CDR3 has 13 amino acids. J lost 2 bases, V lost 6 bases, and 2 bases had no gene match. The V gene's germline CDR1 is SGHTA and CDR2 FQGNSA. The CDR3 DNA follows: TGTGCCAGCAGGGTAGCGGGGCAAGAGACCCAGTACTTC. Encoded protein: CASRVAGQETQYF.

This chain links TRBV4-3 with TRBJ2-3, with TRBD2 identical over 9 bases. V shed 3 bases and J 2 bases; nucleotides not matched to a gene: 9. The CDR3 has 17 amino acids. Germline CDR1 reads LGHNA; CDR2 reads YSLEER. The CDR3 DNA sequence: TGCGCCAGCAGCCAGGATCTATTAGCGGGGGTCACAGATACGCAGTATTTT. It translates to CASSQDLLAGVTDTQYF.